The next 30 T cell receptor beta chains were all read from a single sample in a study of blood T cell repertoires in COVID-19. TCRdb keeps only in-frame clones here, not all; method: immunoSEQ multiplex PCR. The table includes 85,000 to 100,000 clones, over 70% detected once. Input material: peripheral blood. The receptors come from a man aged 50 or older who had recovered from COVID-19.

The gene calls are TRBV25-1 and TRBJ1-6, with TRBD1 as a possible D gene (5 bases). Trimming took 1 base from V and 8 from J, leaving 21 bases between them. The CDR3 runs 18 residues. Per germline, CDR1 MGHDK and CDR2 SYGVNS. The CDR3 DNA sequence: TGTGCCAGCAGTGAATTGGGTGAAAAATTAACAGGAGATTCACCCCTCCACTTT. It codes for CASSELGEKLTGDSPLHF. The variable domain in full, completed from reference TRBV25-1 and TRBJ1-6, reads EADIYQTPRYLVIGTGKKITLECSQTMGHDKMYWYQQDPGMELHLIHYSYGVNSTEKGDLSSESTVSRIRTEHFPLTLESARPSHTSQYLCASSELGEKLTGDSPLHFGNGTRLTVT.

J is TRBJ1-2 and V is TRBV7-2; a possible D gene is TRBD1 (5 bases). Per germline, CDR1 SGHTA and CDR2 FQGNSA. Trimming shortened V by 3 bases and J by 8 bases, and 16 bases separated the two germline ends. There are 14 residues in the CDR3. CDR3 sequence: CASSLSDSLVGYTF. The CDR3 nucleotides are TGTGCCAGCAGCTTGTCCGACAGCCTAGTGGGCTACACCTTC.

The rearrangement uses TRBV18 and TRBJ2-3; tentative D call: TRBD2 (5 bases). The CDR3 is 14 residues long. Looked up from germline, CDR1 is KGHSH and CDR2 is LQKENI. V was clipped by 3 bases and J by 2 bases, with 9 bases between them. The CDR3 sequence is CASSPLDSTDTQYF. In nucleotides, the CDR3 is TGTGCCAGCTCACCTCTGGACTCCACAGATACGCAGTATTTT. Together with reference TRBV18 and TRBJ2-3, the CDR3 gives the full variable domain: NAGVMQNPRHLVRRRGQEARLRCSPMKGHSHVYWYRQLPEEGLKFMVYLQKENIIDESGMPKERFSAEFPKEGPSILRIQQVVRGDSAAYFCASSPLDSTDTQYFGPGTRLTVL.

The chain joins TRBV4-1 to TRBJ2-1; perhaps TRBD1 as D (8 bases). The CDR3 is 15 amino acids. Per germline, CDR1 MGHRA and CDR2 YSYEKL. The V gene lost 0 bases and the J gene lost 8 bases, with 14 bases spanning the gap. The CDR3 DNA sequence: TGCGCCAGCAGCCAAGAAGTACAGGGGGGGTATGAGCAGTTCTTC. Translation: CASSQEVQGGYEQFF.

The CDR3 spells CASSTRTFGNTIYF. The DNA for the CDR3 is TGTGCCAGCAGTACTCGGACATTTGGAAACACCATATATTTT. The chain uses TRBV7-9 and TRBJ1-3; a weak D match, TRBD1 (5 bases). V lost 6 bases to trimming and J lost 3 bases, with 12 bases between them. Germline V gene data show CDR1 as SEHNR and CDR2 as FQNEAQ (reference sequence). This CDR3 has 14 residues.

This CDR3 reads CASSYFSGRPADTQYF. The CDR3 DNA is TGTGCCAGCAGTTACTTTAGCGGGAGACCGGCAGATACGCAGTATTTT. The chain combines TRBV6-2 or TRBV6-3 with TRBJ2-3; 9 bases map to TRBD2. The ends lost 1 base at V and 4 bases at J; junction bases unmatched: 6. The CDR3 is made up of 16 amino acids. Germline V CDR1 and CDR2: MNHEY, SVGEGT.

The CDR3 nucleotides read TGTGCCAGCAGTTTAGTTGGGACTTCTCTCCAGTACTTC. Translation: CASSLVGTSLQYF. The chain has TRBV12-3 or TRBV12-4 and TRBJ2-5; D might be TRBD2 (6 bases). The CDR3 loop spans 13 amino acids. The V and J ends lost 1 base and 10 bases respectively, with 13 bases between them.

V is TRBV28 and J is TRBJ2-7; TRBD2 might be the D (6 bases). Trimming shortened V by 3 bases and J by 7 bases, and 22 bases separated the two germline ends. The CDR3 sequence is 16 residues long. CDR1 MDHEN and CDR2 SYDVKM come from the germline V gene. Here the CDR3 reads CASSFIRGVGRGEQYF. CDR3 coding DNA: TGTGCCAGCAGTTTTATTAGGGGTGTGGGTCGGGGGGAGCAGTACTTC.

The V gene is TRBV7-9, the J gene TRBJ1-1; the match to TRBD1 covers 8 bases. Germline V gene data show CDR1 as SEHNR and CDR2 as FQNEAQ (reference sequence). This CDR3 contains 12 residues. V trimming: 5 bases; J trimming: 10 bases; junction bases outside the gene matches: 6. The CDR3 DNA reads TGTGCCAGCAGCCCTGACAGGGGCACAGCTTTCTTT. Protein: CASSPDRGTAFF.

The chain combines TRBV21-1 with TRBJ2-7; the table gives TRBD1 as D, unverified against the DNA. TRBV21-1 is a pseudogene. CDR3 size: 10 residues. This CDR3 reads CARTRTEQYF. In DNA form, the CDR3 reads TGTGCCAGAACCCGGACAGAGCAGTACTTC.

The chain carries TRBV7-9 and TRBJ2-1; TRBD1 aligns across 7 bases. The junction had 3 bases not matched to a gene; V was cut back by 1 base and J by 0 bases. Germline values: CDR1 SEHNR, CDR2 FQNEAQ (reference sequence). The CDR3 is made up of 16 amino acids. CDR3 bases: TGTGCCAGCAGCTTAGGGGGACAGAGCTCCTACAATGAGCAGTTCTTC. Translating it yields CASSLGGQSSYNEQFF.

V is TRBV2 and J is TRBJ2-3; weak D call: TRBD1 (6 bases). Germline V gene sequence: CDR1 SNHLY, CDR2 FYNNEI. The CDR3 has 12 residues. V was shortened by 10 bases and J by 3 bases, with 11 bases between the two germline ends. The CDR3 sequence: CATTGETDTQYF. For the CDR3, the DNA is TGTGCCACGACAGGAGAAACAGATACGCAGTATTTT.

This sequence joins TRBV24-1 and TRBJ2-2; 11 bases map to TRBD1. The CDR3 has 17 amino acids. Germline values: CDR1 KGHDR, CDR2 SFDVKD. V gave up 3 bases and J gave up 3 bases; unmatched junction bases: 5. The CDR3 sequence: CATSDPPGQGDTGELFF. CDR3 nucleotide sequence: TGTGCCACCAGTGATCCACCGGGACAGGGGGACACCGGGGAGCTGTTTTTT.

The rearrangement uses TRBV24-1 and TRBJ2-1, with D tentatively TRBD2 (5 bases). V lost 5 bases to trimming and J lost 4 bases, with 17 bases between them. The CDR3 is made up of 16 amino acids. Germline V gene data show CDR1 as KGHDR and CDR2 as SFDVKD. This chain's CDR3 is CATSGSTGKGYNEQFF. CDR3 DNA: TGTGCCACCAGTGGTTCGACGGGGAAGGGATACAATGAGCAGTTCTTC.

The chain links TRBV5-5 to TRBJ1-3; 7 bases align to TRBD1. The ends lost 2 bases at V and 2 bases at J; junction bases unmatched: 4. Germline V gene lookup returns CDR1 SGHKS and CDR2 YYEKEE (reference sequence). This CDR3 contains 15 residues. CDR3 in amino acids: CASSFTGVTGNTIYF. The CDR3, as DNA: TGTGCCAGCAGCTTTACAGGGGTAACTGGAAACACCATATATTTT.

This clone was counted between two and nine times. V and J are TRBV19 and TRBJ2-2; 8 bases agree with TRBD2. Trimming removed 10 bases from V and 7 bases from J; junction bases left unmatched: 20. The CDR3 length is 17 residues. Germline CDR1 and CDR2: LNHDA and SQIVND (reference sequence). This CDR3 reads CATRTGSGTSLGGELFF. Written as DNA, the CDR3 is TGTGCCACCCGTACTGGTTCCGGGACTAGTTTGGGCGGGGAGCTGTTTTTT. Filled out from reference TRBV19 and TRBJ2-2, the complete variable domain reads DGGITQSPKYLFRKEGQNVTLSCEQNLNHDAMYWYRQDPGQGLRLIYYSQIVNDFQKGDIAEGYSVSREKKESFPLTVTSAQKNPTAFYLCATRTGSGTSLGGELFFGEGSRLTVL.

The gene calls are TRBV6-5 and TRBJ2-7; 11 nucleotides line up with TRBD1. V dropped 6 bases and J dropped 3; count of bases not matched to a gene: 4. This CDR3 spans 14 amino acids. The germline V gene has CDR1 MNHEY and CDR2 SVGAGI. This CDR3 reads CASRRGTGGYEQYF. The CDR3 DNA follows: TGTGCCAGCAGGCGCGGGACAGGGGGCTACGAGCAGTACTTC.

V usage is TRBV5-1 and J usage is TRBJ1-4, with 9 bases fitting TRBD1. Germline V lookup: CDR1 SGHRS, CDR2 YFSETQ. The CDR3 is 15 amino acids. V shed 2 bases and J 3 bases; nucleotides not matched to a gene: 2. In DNA, the CDR3 is TGCGCCAGCAGCTTACAGGGGGCCCCTAATGAAAAACTGTTTTTT. It is translated as CASSLQGAPNEKLFF.

The table lists this clone with a few counts. V is TRBV6-5 and J is TRBJ2-7, with a possible D match to TRBD1 (5 bases). V lost 0 bases, J lost 4 bases, and 10 bases lay in between. Germline V lookup: CDR1 MNHEY, CDR2 SVGAGI. The CDR3 contains 14 residues. The CDR3 is CASSYSGVDYEQYF. The CDR3 coding sequence is TGTGCCAGCAGTTACTCAGGGGTGGATTACGAGCAGTACTTC.

This chain links TRBV5-1 with TRBJ2-3; tentatively, D is TRBD2 (5 bases). The germline V gene encodes CDR1 SGHRS and CDR2 YFSETQ. The CDR3 length is 14 residues. V dropped 4 bases and J dropped 5 bases, with 14 bases sitting between them. The CDR3 DNA sequence: TGCGCCAGCAGCCCCGGTTCCAGCGGAGATACGCAGTATTTT. Protein: CASSPGSSGDTQYF.

The chain links TRBV7-2 to TRBJ2-7, with 13 bases identical to TRBD2. The germline V gene encodes CDR1 SGHTA and CDR2 FQGNSA. This CDR3 spans 16 amino acids. Germline trimming cut 1 base from V and 1 base from J; bases unmatched to any gene: 1. The chain's CDR3 is CASSLGGLAGSYEQYF. CDR3 in DNA: TGTGCCAGCAGCTTAGGGGGACTAGCGGGATCCTACGAGCAGTACTTC.

In its sample, this clone was seen many times. The chain employs TRBV11-2 and TRBJ2-1; a possible D gene is TRBD1 (5 bases). Germline V gives CDR1 SGHAT, CDR2 FQNNGV. This CDR3 region has 15 residues. Trimming took off 0 bases at V and 6 bases at J, with 12 bases between the two ends. The CDR3 nucleotides read TGTGCCAGCAGCTTAGAATCGCAGGGCACCAATGAGCAGTTCTTC. Amino acid sequence: CASSLESQGTNEQFF.

As to this clone: At one end, the junction sequence differs from germline, possibly due to a read error. This chain uses TRBV27 with TRBJ1-4, with D hard to call. Germline CDR1 is MNHEY and CDR2 is SMNVEV (reference sequence). The CDR3 runs 13 residues. CDR3: CASSFRLGSQLSF. The CDR3 DNA is TGTGCCAGCAGTTTTCGGCTGGGCAGCCAGTTGAGTTTT.

This clone turned up a few times. The CDR3 loop is CASAGSAEAFF. Written as DNA, the CDR3 is TGTGCCAGCGCGGGGTCGGCTGAAGCTTTCTTT. The chain is built from TRBV12-3 or TRBV12-4 and TRBJ1-1, with D hard to call. Trimming cost V 8 bases and J 6 bases, with 10 bases left between them. The CDR3 is 11 residues long.

The V and J genes are TRBV3-1 (or the pseudogene TRBV3-2) and TRBJ1-1, with D unresolved. Germline V gene sequence: CDR1 LGHDT, CDR2 YNNKEL (reference sequence). V lost 1 base to trimming and J lost 1 base, with 7 bases between them. This CDR3 is 14 amino acids long. For the CDR3, the DNA is TGTGCCAGCAGCCAAGGACACTCGAACACTGAAGCTTTCTTT. Its translation: CASSQGHSNTEAFF.

The chain employs TRBV6-5 and TRBJ1-2; 7 bases are shared with TRBD1. Germline values: CDR1 MNHEY, CDR2 SVGAGI. Unmatched junction bases numbered 6, after V lost 5 bases and J lost 3 bases. The CDR3 is 14 amino acids. CDR3 nucleotide sequence: TGTGCCAGCAGTCCCTCAGGGGGAGACTATGGCTACACCTTC. Encoded protein: CASSPSGGDYGYTF.

The J gene is TRBJ1-1, the V gene TRBV2; D unresolved. Germline CDR1 SNHLY, CDR2 FYNNEI. This CDR3 contains 14 residues. The ends were cut back, 3 bases at V and 5 bases at J, with 13 bases in the middle. The CDR3 DNA follows: TGTGCCAGCAGTGAGGAGGAGGGTGTAACTGAAGCTTTCTTT. The encoded protein is CASSEEEGVTEAFF.

The chain uses TRBV19 and TRBJ2-7, with TRBD2 matching 9 bases. The CDR3 is made up of 15 amino acids. CDR1 is LNHDA, CDR2 SQIVND, per germline (reference sequence). V shed 7 bases, J shed 3 bases, and the junction held 10 bases outside the gene matches. CDR3 bases: TGTGCCAGTACTTCTAGCGGGATCGCTGGCTACGAGCAGTACTTC. Its translation is CASTSSGIAGYEQYF.

The chain carries TRBV18 and TRBJ2-7; possible D gene TRBD2, 7 bases. There are 14 residues in the CDR3. The germline CDR1 and CDR2 sequences are KGHSH and LQKENI. V gave up 1 base and J gave up 6 bases, with 13 bases separating them. The CDR3 DNA is TGTGCCAGCTCACCACAGTACAGGGAGGGCGAGCAGTACTTC. Translating gives CASSPQYREGEQYF.

This clone has just a few counts. This chain links TRBV5-4 with TRBJ1-6; perhaps TRBD1 as D (5 bases). This CDR3 region has 16 residues. Germline-derived CDR1 and CDR2 are SGHNT and YYREEE (reference sequence). Trimming shortened V by 0 bases and J by 8 bases, and 15 bases separated the two germline ends. The CDR3 region is CASSLDRQGSYSPLHF. CDR3 in DNA: TGTGCCAGCAGCTTGGATCGGCAGGGTTCTTATTCACCCCTCCACTTT.